The 17 T cell receptor beta chains in this list originate from one sample, sequenced in a study of metastatic and nonmetastatic thyroid tumors. All patients reached thyroid surgery having received no treatment beforehand. TCRdb reanalyzed the PCR reads with MiXCR. Of 45,000 to 65,000 clones listed, roughly 22% were seen once; the top ten hold roughly 4%. Sequencing was carried out using blood. The origin of the receptors is a female donor with papillary thyroid cancer or a benign thyroid nodule (not recorded which). Some clones in this sample may be carry-over from other donors' samples.

This sequence joins TRBV11-2 and TRBJ1-2, with a possible D match to TRBD1 (6 bases). The germline V gene has CDR1 SGHAT and CDR2 FQNNGV. Trimming took 0 bases from V and 4 from J, leaving 12 bases between them. The CDR3 runs to 15 residues. CDR3 in amino acids: CASSLDAGDIYGYTF. CDR3 nucleotide sequence: TGTGCCAGCAGCTTAGATGCAGGGGACATCTATGGCTACACCTTC.

This clone was detected ten times or more. The CDR3 DNA reads as TGCAGTGCTCCCCCCTCGGGAGCGGCGAACACCGGGGAGCTGTTTTTT. Residues: CSAPPSGAANTGELFF. This sequence joins TRBV20-1 and TRBJ2-2; the D gene is possibly TRBD2 (6 bases). Germline V lookup: CDR1 DFQATT, CDR2 SNEGSKA (reference sequence). V lost 5 bases and J 0 bases, leaving 16 bases between the germline ends. The CDR3 spans 16 residues.

This clone was seen many times. The chain is built from TRBV12-3 or TRBV12-4 and TRBJ2-5; D is possibly TRBD1 (6 bases). With 6 bases removed from V and 4 bases from J, the gap between germline ends came to 12 bases. CDR3 length equals 13 residues. The CDR3 is CASSQDSSETQYF. In DNA form, the CDR3 reads TGTGCCAGCAGCCAGGACAGCTCAGAGACCCAGTACTTC.

A note on this clone: A read error may explain this, as a much larger clone is one base away. V gene TRBV27 combines with J gene TRBJ2-7; D remains unclear. CDR1 and CDR2 (germline): MNHEY, SMNVEV (reference sequence). The CDR3 loop spans 14 amino acids. As DNA, the CDR3 is TGTGCCAGCAGTTTAACAGAGAGCTCCTACAAGCAGTACTTC. Protein sequence: CASSLTESSYKQYF.

This clone was counted many times. The chain employs TRBV20-1 and TRBJ1-6; TRBD1 might be the D (6 bases). This CDR3 has 14 amino acids. CDR1 is DFQATT and CDR2 is SNEGSKA in the germline V gene (reference sequence). With 4 bases removed from V and 1 base from J, the gap between germline ends came to 8 bases. CDR3 sequence: CSAIQGSYNSPLHF. The CDR3 DNA is TGCAGTGCTATACAGGGTTCCTATAATTCACCCCTCCACTTT.

This clone was found many times. This CDR3 reads CASSLDKEASPLHF. The CDR3 nucleotides are TGCGCCAGCAGCTTGGATAAGGAGGCCTCACCCCTCCACTTT. The chain combines TRBV5-1 with TRBJ1-6; D is unresolved. Trimming took off 0 bases at V and 10 bases at J, with 11 bases between the two ends. Germline lookup yields CDR1 SGHRS and CDR2 YFSETQ. The length of the CDR3 is 14 residues.

This clone is medium-sized within its sample. V gene TRBV6-2 or TRBV6-3 combines with J gene TRBJ2-3; 10 bases align to TRBD2. J was trimmed by 5 bases and V by 2 bases; bases with no gene match: 7. The germline V gene has CDR1 MNHEY and CDR2 SVGEGT. The CDR3 is made up of 16 amino acids. Here the CDR3 reads CASSYGLAGEVDTQYF. In nucleotides, the CDR3 is TGTGCCAGCAGTTACGGGCTAGCGGGAGAGGTAGATACGCAGTATTTT.

This clone showed up many times. V and J are TRBV28 and TRBJ2-3; a possible D gene is TRBD2 (5 bases). This CDR3 contains 17 residues. The ends were cut back, 7 bases at V and 1 base at J, with 21 bases in the middle. The germline gives CDR1 MDHEN, CDR2 SYDVKM. The CDR3 loop is CASTLNSGWWGTDTQYF. The CDR3 DNA reads TGTGCCAGCACCCTTAATTCGGGGTGGTGGGGCACAGATACGCAGTATTTT.

The sample holds many counts of this clone. The chain employs TRBV27 and TRBJ2-7, with 12 bases matching TRBD1. This CDR3 is built from 15 residues. Trimming removed 6 bases from V and 3 bases from J; junction bases left unmatched: 6. Germline V gives CDR1 MNHEY, CDR2 SMNVEV (reference sequence). This CDR3 reads CASRTGTGGLYEQYF. Here the CDR3 DNA reads TGTGCCAGCAGAACCGGGACAGGGGGCCTCTACGAGCAGTACTTC.

With regard to this clone: The junction departs from germline at one end; a sequencing error may be responsible. The chain is built from TRBV27 and TRBJ2-1; D perhaps matches TRBD2 (6 bases). The germline V gene has CDR1 MNHEY and CDR2 SMNVEV (reference sequence). CDR3 length: 13 amino acids. The CDR3 protein is CASSVMRGNEKFF. For the CDR3, the DNA is TGTGCCAGCAGTGTCATGCGGGGAAATGAGAAGTTCTTC.

This clone was seen repeatedly, ten times or more. The chain uses TRBV19 and TRBJ2-2, with D possibly TRBD2 on 6 matching bases. With 3 bases removed from V and 8 bases from J, the gap between germline ends came to 10 bases. CDR3 size: 13 residues. Per the germline V gene, CDR1 is LNHDA and CDR2 is SQIVND (reference sequence). As DNA, the CDR3 is TGTGCCAGTAGTATTGGGGGAGGAGGGGAGCTGTTTTTT. Amino acid sequence: CASSIGGGGELFF.

This clone came up many times. The rearrangement links TRBV7-9 to TRBJ2-7, with D uncertain. Trimming removed 5 bases at V and 5 bases at J, with 13 bases between. CDR3 length equals 13 residues. CDR1 is SEHNR, CDR2 FQNEAQ, per germline (reference sequence). The CDR3 DNA sequence: TGTGCCAGCAGCCCATCCGCGTATAACGAGCAGTACTTC. Residues: CASSPSAYNEQYF.

This clone was recorded many times. The chain links TRBV28 to TRBJ1-5, with unresolved D. The CDR3 consists of 15 residues. V lost 1 base and J 2 bases, leaving 9 bases between the germline ends. CDR1 MDHEN and CDR2 SYDVKM come from the germline V gene. The CDR3 loop is CASSLLGYGNQPQHF. CDR3 DNA sequence: TGTGCCAGCAGTTTATTGGGGTATGGCAATCAGCCCCAGCATTTT.

The J gene is TRBJ2-7, the V gene TRBV12-3 or TRBV12-4, with TRBD1 matching over 10 bases. V lost 6 bases and J lost 6; bases outside the gene matches: 8. CDR3 length: 14 amino acids. Written as DNA, the CDR3 is TGTGCCAGCAGGACAGAGGACAGGGGGAGCGAGCAGTACTTC. This encodes CASRTEDRGSEQYF.

This clone was seen many times. The gene calls are TRBV4-1 and TRBJ1-5; no clear D. Germline lookup yields CDR1 MGHRA and CDR2 YSYEKL. V was cut by 4 bases and J by 6 bases, with 10 bases left in between. The CDR3 runs 13 residues. This CDR3 reads CASSPPAAQPQHF. In DNA, the CDR3 is TGCGCCAGCAGCCCCCCGGCTGCTCAGCCCCAGCATTTT.

This clone was seen ten or more times. This rearrangement joins TRBV29-1 to TRBJ2-2; D is uncertain. V was clipped by 3 bases and J by 1 base, with 9 bases between them. CDR1 is SQVTM, CDR2 ANQGSEA, per germline. The CDR3 runs 14 residues. CDR3 coding DNA: TGCAGCGTTGACTCTGGCGAGAACACCGGGGAGCTGTTTTTT. This codes for CSVDSGENTGELFF.

Concerning this clone: Given the absence of the conserved phenylalanine or tryptophan at the CDR3 end, a read error is likely. The DNA is omitted, as the CDR3 cannot be located on it reliably, and the CDR3 follows TCRdb's listing. The genes are TRBV24-1 and TRBJ2-7; the table's D call, TRBD2, was not checked against the DNA. Germline CDR1 reads KGHDR; CDR2 reads SFDVKD. The CDR3 is 13 amino acids in total, end residues counted. CDR3 sequence reads: CATSAGLADEKYL.